This T cell receptor beta chain was captured by sequencing in a study of shared clonotypes between healthy human individuals. Overall study context: Donors had three CD4 naive, three CD4 memory, two CD8 naive and one CD8 memory plate apiece. Study-wide points: Relative to clonotypes present in all four donors, those not shared had lower generation probabilities. Despite large depth, sorted-subset datasets appeared incompletely sequenced.

This CDR3 comprises 15 residues. The V and J ends lost 1 base and 1 base respectively, with 11 bases between them. Germline V gene lookup returns CDR1 LGHNA and CDR2 YSLEER. Profiling relied on immunoSEQ multiplex PCR, and the TCRdb table lists in-frame clones only, not all of them. The sample yields roughly 2.5 million clones, around 94% seen once. With regard to this clone: As yet, its antigen is unknown.

The receptor was isolated from a man aged 18 to 29 in good health. Input material: naive CD4+ T cells sorted from blood. Subset here: CD45RA+ positively selected. The chain recombines TRBV4-3 with TRBJ2-7, with a possible D match to TRBD1 (6 bases). The CDR3 is CASSQVQGLSYEQYF. The DNA for the CDR3 is TGCGCCAGCAGCCAAGTCCAGGGGCTTTCCTACGAGCAGTACTTC.